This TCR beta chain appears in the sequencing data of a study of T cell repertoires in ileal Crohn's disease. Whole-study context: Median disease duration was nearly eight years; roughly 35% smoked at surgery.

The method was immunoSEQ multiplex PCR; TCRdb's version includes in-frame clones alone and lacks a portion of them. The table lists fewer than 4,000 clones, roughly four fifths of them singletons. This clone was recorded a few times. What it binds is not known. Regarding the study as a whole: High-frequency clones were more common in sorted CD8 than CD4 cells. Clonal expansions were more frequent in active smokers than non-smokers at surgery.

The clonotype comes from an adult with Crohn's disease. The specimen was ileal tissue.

Written as DNA, the CDR3 is TGTGCCAGCAGCTCCCTTACGGGACAGCCGCTTTATGGCTACACCTTC. It encodes CASSSLTGQPLYGYTF. V usage is TRBV11-2 and J usage is TRBJ1-2, with 7 positions matching TRBD1. The CDR3 covers 16 residues. In germline, CDR1 is SGHAT, CDR2 FQNNGV. With 4 bases clipped from V and 5 bases from J, the junction kept 13 bases outside the gene matches. Using reference TRBV11-2 and TRBJ1-2 for the parts outside the CDR3, the full variable domain is EAGVAQSPRYKIIEKRQSVAFWCNPISGHATLYWYQQILGQGPKLLIQFQNNGVVDDSQLPKDRFSAERLKGVDSTLKIQPAKLEDSAVYLCASSSLTGQPLYGYTFGSGTRLTVV.